The source of this T cell receptor (beta chain) is a study of OX40 agonist ivuxolimab in advanced cancers. Across the study: Every 2 weeks, patients received ivuxolimab intravenously, dosed at 0.01 to 10 mg/kg.

Measured with immunoSEQ multiplex PCR; TCRdb has only the in-frame clones, and not every one. This table holds about 62,000 clones, around 88% found once. The CDR3 extends over 15 amino acids. Germline V gene sequence: CDR1 MNHEY, CDR2 SVGAGI. V lost 7 bases, J lost 0 bases, and 16 bases lay in between. The gene calls are TRBV6-5 and TRBJ2-7; a possible D gene is TRBD2 (6 bases). The starting material was CD4+ or CD8+ T cells sorted from blood, obtained in a trial of the OX40 agonist ivuxolimab. This sequence was found in an adult with an advanced solid tumor such as melanoma, head and neck, liver or kidney cancer. The CDR3 spells CASITDGGSSYEQYF. DNA for the CDR3: TGTGCCAGCATAACCGATGGAGGGAGCTCCTACGAGCAGTACTTC.